Listed here is a single TCR beta chain. These data are taken from a study of blood T cell repertoires in COVID-19. For the study at large: Italy, Spain and the United States were the sources of the convalescent and acute COVID-19 samples.

The V and J ends lost 3 bases and 6 bases respectively, with 11 bases between them. This CDR3 comprises 13 residues. Per germline, CDR1 SGHAT and CDR2 FQNNGV. Sequencing used immunoSEQ multiplex PCR; TCRdb keeps in-frame clones, though not all of them. The profile shows about 480,000 clones, around 89% of them singletons. Categorization into cohorts depended on clinical history that participants reported. The clonotype was recovered from a woman aged 40 to 50 who had recovered from COVID-19. The rearrangement links TRBV11-2 to TRBJ1-1, with TRBD1 as a possible D gene (6 bases). Sequencing used PBMCs or T cells enriched from blood (not recorded which). Here the CDR3 reads CASSFTGFPEAFF. In nucleotides, the CDR3 is TGTGCCAGCAGCTTTACAGGGTTTCCTGAAGCTTTCTTT.